Following are 29 T cell receptor beta chains from one sample sequenced in a study of cytomegalovirus exposure and HLA in healthy donors (dated by TCRdb to the late 2010s). The receptor library was made with the immunoSEQ multiplex PCR assay. For the multiplex PCR, a mixture combining 60 forward primers for TCR Vbeta segments and 13 reverse primers for TCR Jbeta segments was used. What TCRdb holds here is the immuneACCESS table cut down to in-frame rearrangements. Part of the clones is not present; checked against another copy, under half of the missing clones reflect an unresolved V gene, and the others are unexplained. This sample is represented by 160,000 or so clones; 80% of them were singletons. The ten top clones hold around 5.7% of the sample. The source material was PBMCs. The receptor source for this set is a man aged 35 to 55 in good health and CMV-seronegative.

CDR3 residues: CASNKVGRTDGVDSPLHF. CDR3 DNA sequence: TGCGCCAGCAATAAAGTCGGGAGGACGGACGGGGTTGATTCACCCCTCCACTTT. The rearrangement links TRBV5-1 to TRBJ1-6; D gene unclear. This CDR3 comprises 18 residues. Trimming removed 6 bases at V and 8 bases at J, with 27 bases between. The germline V gene encodes CDR1 SGHRS and CDR2 YFSETQ. The whole variable domain, remainder taken from reference TRBV5-1 and TRBJ1-6, is KAGVTQTPRYLIKTRGQQVTLSCSPISGHRSVSWYQQTPGQGLQFLFEYFSETQRNKGNFPGRFSGRQFSNSRSEMNVSTLELGDSALYLCASNKVGRTDGVDSPLHFGNGTRLTVT.

The rearrangement joins TRBV7-2 to TRBJ2-6, with D uncertain. Trimming took 3 bases from V and 1 from J, leaving 7 bases between them. Looked up from germline, CDR1 is SGHTA and CDR2 is FQGNSA. The CDR3 totals 15 residues. This CDR3 reads CASSFSGSGANVLTF. In nucleotides, the CDR3 is TGTGCCAGCAGCTTTTCCGGTTCTGGGGCCAACGTCCTGACTTTC.

In this sample, this clone turned up once. The rearrangement uses TRBV30 and TRBJ1-2; possibly TRBD1 for D (6 bases). The germline V gene has CDR1 GTSNPN and CDR2 SVGIG (reference sequence). Trimming took off 2 bases at V and 4 bases at J, with 11 bases between the two ends. This CDR3 spans 13 amino acids. The CDR3 bases are TGTGCCTGGAGTACAGGGACTAGCTATGGCTACACCTTC. It codes for CAWSTGTSYGYTF.

The rearrangement links TRBV6-1 to TRBJ1-4; TRBD1 matches at 8 bases. The germline CDR1 and CDR2 sequences are MNHNS and SASEGT. J lost 6 bases, V lost 5 bases, and 5 bases had no gene match. This CDR3 spans 14 amino acids. The CDR3 region has the DNA TGTGCCAGCAGTTGGGACAGGAGGTATGAAAAACTGTTTTTT. Its protein is CASSWDRRYEKLFF.

This rearrangement joins TRBV30 to TRBJ2-7; D is unclear. The CDR3 is made up of 13 amino acids. Between the trimmed V and J ends, which lost 8 bases and 0 bases, there was a span of 14 bases. CDR1 and CDR2 from the germline V gene are GTSNPN and SVGIG (reference sequence). CDR3 residues: CAQAGFYSYEQYF. The CDR3 nucleotides read TGTGCCCAAGCCGGTTTTTACTCCTACGAGCAGTACTTC. The full variable domain, its missing parts supplied by reference TRBV30 and TRBJ2-7, is SQTIHQWPATLVQPVGSPLSLECTVEGTSNPNLYWYRQAAGRGLQLLFYSVGIGQISSEVPQNLSASRPQDRQFILSSKKLLLSDSGFYLCAQAGFYSYEQYFGPGTRLTVT.

This chain's CDR3 is CASSQAGVTGDNEKLFF. The CDR3 DNA is TGCGCCAGCAGCCAGGCGGGGGTGACAGGGGATAATGAAAAACTGTTTTTT. The chain combines TRBV4-3 with TRBJ1-4; 8 bases are shared with TRBD1. Germline trimming cut 3 bases from V and 4 bases from J; bases unmatched to any gene: 10. The CDR3 is made up of 17 amino acids. Germline CDR1 reads LGHNA; CDR2 reads YSLEER.

The V gene is TRBV9, the J gene TRBJ2-7; D gene unclear. CDR1 is SGDLS, CDR2 YYNGEE, per germline. The germline V and J ends were trimmed by 0 bases and 3 bases, with 13 bases remaining between them. There are 15 residues in the CDR3. Here the CDR3 reads CASSVGTIRGYEQYF. The CDR3 region has the DNA TGTGCCAGCAGCGTAGGAACTATCAGAGGCTACGAGCAGTACTTC.

The chain recombines TRBV29-1 with TRBJ1-1; perhaps TRBD1 as D (6 bases). Trimming removed 6 bases at V and 2 bases at J, with 10 bases between. Germline CDR1 is SQVTM and CDR2 is ANQGSEA. CDR3 length: 12 residues. The CDR3 sequence is CSVIRGNTEAFF. The CDR3 coding sequence is TGCAGCGTAATCAGGGGAAACACTGAAGCTTTCTTT. The full variable domain, its missing parts supplied by reference TRBV29-1 and TRBJ1-1, is SAVISQKPSRDICQRGTSLTIQCQVDSQVTMMFWYRQQPGQSLTLIATANQGSEATYESGFVIDKFPISRPNLTFSTLTVSNMSPEDSSIYLCSVIRGNTEAFFGQGTRLTVV.

The CDR3 nucleotides are TGTGCCAGCAGTCCCCCGGACAGGGGCACAGATACGCAGTATTTT. It yields the protein CASSPPDRGTDTQYF. This chain uses TRBV6-6 with TRBJ2-3; 8 nucleotides agree with TRBD1. Germline CDR1 and CDR2: MNHNY and SVGAGI (reference sequence). CDR3 length equals 15 residues. Unmatched junction bases numbered 5, after V lost 5 bases and J lost 1 base.

The V call is TRBV11-2, the J call TRBJ1-1; no definite D call. V lost 3 bases, J lost 4 bases, and 9 bases lay in between. Per the germline V gene, CDR1 is SGHAT and CDR2 is FQNNGV. The CDR3 contains 13 residues. This chain's CDR3 is CASSFQEGTEAFF. The CDR3 nucleotides read TGTGCCAGCAGCTTCCAGGAGGGCACTGAAGCTTTCTTT.

This rearrangement joins TRBV7-2 to TRBJ2-7; no definite D call. Deletions cut 1 base from V and 3 bases from J, with 4 bases between. This CDR3 is 12 amino acids long. Germline V gene lookup returns CDR1 SGHTA and CDR2 FQGNSA. This CDR3 is CASSLVSYEQYF. The CDR3 nucleotides are TGTGCCAGCAGCTTAGTCAGCTACGAGCAGTACTTC.

This clone occurred once. V gene TRBV7-9 combines with J gene TRBJ2-7; TRBD2 might be the D (5 bases). The CDR3 is 16 amino acids. The germline V gene encodes CDR1 SEHNR and CDR2 FQNEAQ (reference sequence). The V and J ends lost 4 bases and 3 bases respectively, with 19 bases between them. CDR3 in amino acids: CASSSPTGGGYYEQYF. Written as DNA, the CDR3 is TGTGCCAGCAGCTCACCCACCGGAGGCGGCTACTACGAGCAGTACTTC.

This chain's CDR3 is CASSRYQVLSGNTIYF. CDR3 nucleotide sequence: TGTGCCAGCAGCCGCTATCAGGTTCTCTCTGGAAACACCATATATTTT. The chain has TRBV7-2 and TRBJ1-3; D is unclear. V lost 5 bases, J lost 0 bases, and 14 bases lay in between. Germline values: CDR1 SGHTA, CDR2 FQGNSA. This CDR3 has 16 residues.

The chain combines TRBV4-3 with TRBJ2-7; 10 bases match TRBD1. In germline, CDR1 is LGHNA, CDR2 YSLEER. The CDR3 runs to 16 residues. Trimming at V came to 1 base and at J to 3 bases, leaving 6 bases not matched to a gene. DNA of the CDR3: TGCGCCAGCAGCCAAGGACAGGGGGCGGTTGTCTACGAGCAGTACTTC. Protein sequence: CASSQGQGAVVYEQYF.

This chain uses TRBV5-1 with TRBJ2-1, with 8 positions matching TRBD2. The junction had 11 bases not matched to a gene; V was cut back by 3 bases and J by 9 bases. CDR3 length: 15 residues. The V gene's germline CDR1 is SGHRS and CDR2 YFSETQ. The chain's CDR3 is CASSWGSGRLGEQFF. Here the CDR3 DNA reads TGCGCCAGCAGCTGGGGGAGCGGGAGATTGGGTGAGCAGTTCTTC.

CDR3 sequence (DNA): TGTGCCAGCGCCGAGACCGGGGGAACTGAAGCTTTCTTT. Its protein is CASAETGGTEAFF. The V call is TRBV11-2, the J call TRBJ1-1; possible D gene TRBD1, 5 bases. CDR1 SGHAT and CDR2 FQNNGV come from the germline V gene. V was trimmed by 8 bases and J by 5 bases, leaving 15 bases between them. This CDR3 spans 13 amino acids.

V and J are TRBV4-1 and TRBJ2-5; TRBD2 matches at 9 bases. Germline-derived CDR1 and CDR2 are MGHRA and YSYEKL. CDR3 size: 18 residues. J lost 0 bases, V lost 0 bases, and 8 bases had no gene match. CDR3: CASSQDRASGTHQETQYF. CDR3 nucleotides: TGCGCCAGCAGCCAAGATCGTGCTAGCGGGACCCACCAAGAGACCCAGTACTTC.

The chain is built from TRBV12-5 and TRBJ2-5, with 7 bases aligning to TRBD1. Judging by the DNA end, TRBJ2-7 fits better; the J call may be wrong. The CDR3 totals 14 residues. CDR1 and CDR2 from the germline V gene are LGHNT and FRNRAP. In DNA form, the CDR3 reads TGTGCTAGTGGCCTCACAGGGGCCCTAAACGAGCAGTACTTC. Translation gives CASGLTGALNEQYF.

The genes are TRBV21-1 and TRBJ2-7; the DNA was not used to check the table's D call, TRBD2. TRBV21-1 is assigned pseudogene status. The CDR3 contains 17 residues. The CDR3 coding sequence is TGTGCCAGCCCCCAGGCCGGGGGTGGCGGGAGAGACAGCGAGCAGTACTTC. Amino acid sequence: CASPQAGGGGRDSEQYF.

The chain is built from TRBV7-2 and TRBJ1-5, with 7 bases matching TRBD1. The V gene end was trimmed by 3 bases and the J gene end by 4 bases; junction bases not matched to a gene: 6. Germline values: CDR1 SGHTA, CDR2 FQGNSA. The CDR3 has 15 amino acids. The CDR3 loop is CASSFSGTENQPQHF. DNA of the CDR3: TGTGCCAGCAGCTTTTCCGGGACAGAGAATCAGCCCCAGCATTTT.

CDR3 nucleotide sequence: TGTGCCAGCAGCCGACTAGCGGGAACCTACGAGCAGTACTTC. It yields the protein CASSRLAGTYEQYF. The chain has TRBV9 and TRBJ2-7, with 11 bases matching TRBD2. Germline assignment: CDR1 SGDLS and CDR2 YYNGEE. The V and J ends lost 4 bases and 2 bases, in that order; junction bases with no gene match: 2. The CDR3 sequence is 14 residues long.

The chain couples TRBV11-3 to TRBJ2-1; TRBD2 aligns across 9 bases. This CDR3 is 16 amino acids long. Losses at the gene ends were 1 base for V and 6 bases for J; bases not matched to a gene: 7. Germline V gene sequence: CDR1 SGHNT, CDR2 YENEEA. For the CDR3, the DNA is TGTGCCAGCAGCTTAGTGTCGGGCGGGAGGGGCAATGAGCAGTTCTTC. Protein product: CASSLVSGGRGNEQFF.

This clone occurred once. J is TRBJ2-4 and V is TRBV7-9; 8 bases map to TRBD2. V was clipped by 5 bases and J by 2 bases; unmatched bases: 5. The CDR3 spans 15 residues. Germline V lookup: CDR1 SEHNR, CDR2 FQNEAQ (reference sequence). CDR3 sequence (DNA): TGTGCCAGCAGCCCTCGGACTAGCTCCAAAAACATTCAGTACTTC. Translated: CASSPRTSSKNIQYF.

The table lists this clone with a few counts. The CDR3 reads CASSLGGDYGYTF. The DNA of the CDR3 is TGTGCCAGCAGTTTAGGGGGCGACTATGGCTACACCTTC. The rearrangement joins TRBV5-4 to TRBJ1-2; 7 bases agree with TRBD1. This CDR3 spans 13 amino acids. Germline loops: CDR1 SGHNT, CDR2 YYREEE (reference sequence). V was clipped by 5 bases and J by 3 bases; unmatched bases: 4.

The rearrangement uses TRBV2 and TRBJ2-7; D is possibly TRBD2 (5 bases). The CDR3 has 15 residues. Germline V gene lookup returns CDR1 SNHLY and CDR2 FYNNEI. With 3 bases removed from V and 3 bases from J, the gap between germline ends came to 15 bases. The CDR3 reads CASSDPGSAGYEQYF. In DNA form, the CDR3 reads TGTGCCAGCAGTGATCCGGGGTCGGCCGGCTACGAGCAGTACTTC.

CDR3 DNA sequence: TGTGCCAGCAGAGACAGGGATCCGGAGGGCTACACCTTC. It yields the protein CASRDRDPEGYTF. The chain is built from TRBV6-6 and TRBJ1-2; TRBD1 matches 7 bases. CDR3 length: 13 residues. Germline CDR1 is MNHNY and CDR2 is SVGAGI (reference sequence). Unmatched junction bases numbered 9, after V lost 6 bases and J lost 8 bases.

The V gene is TRBV7-2, the J gene TRBJ2-7; D may be TRBD2 (6 bases). Germline CDR1 SGHTA, CDR2 FQGNSA. The CDR3 is 16 residues long. Trimming took 1 base from V and 2 from J, leaving 15 bases between them. CDR3 protein: CASSLVSGTGPYEQYF. The CDR3 DNA reads as TGTGCCAGCAGCTTAGTTTCCGGGACTGGACCCTACGAGCAGTACTTC.

In DNA, the CDR3 is TGTGCCAGCAGCTTGCGTTGGACTGAAGCTTTCTTT. Its translation is CASSLRWTEAFF. The V gene is TRBV7-9, the J gene TRBJ1-1, with no clear D. The V and J ends lost 3 bases and 5 bases respectively, with 7 bases between them. CDR1 is SEHNR and CDR2 is FQNEAQ in the germline V gene (reference sequence). This CDR3 has 12 amino acids.

This clone has just one count. The chain couples TRBV4-1 to TRBJ1-6; D is uncertain. CDR3 size: 15 residues. In germline, CDR1 is MGHRA, CDR2 YSYEKL. V was shortened by 2 bases and J by 3 bases, with 8 bases between the two germline ends. The CDR3 nucleotides are TGCGCCAGCAGCCAACAACAAATCTATAATTCACCCCTCCACTTT. It encodes CASSQQQIYNSPLHF.